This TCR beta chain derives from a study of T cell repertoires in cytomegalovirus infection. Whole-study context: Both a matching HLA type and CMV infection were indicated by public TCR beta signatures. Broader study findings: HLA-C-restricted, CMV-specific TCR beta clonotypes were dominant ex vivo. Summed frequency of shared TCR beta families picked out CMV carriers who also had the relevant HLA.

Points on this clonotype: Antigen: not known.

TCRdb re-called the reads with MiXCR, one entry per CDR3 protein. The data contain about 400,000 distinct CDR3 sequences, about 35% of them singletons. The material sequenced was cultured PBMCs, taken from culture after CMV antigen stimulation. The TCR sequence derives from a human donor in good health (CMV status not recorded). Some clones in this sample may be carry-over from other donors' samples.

The CDR3 bases are TGTGCCAGCAGCGTCAGGGGAAACACTGAAGCTTTCTTT. Its protein is CASSVRGNTEAFF. This chain connects TRBV11-3 to TRBJ1-1, with D maybe TRBD1 (6 bases). This CDR3 has 13 residues. Germline-derived CDR1 and CDR2 are SGHNT and YENEEA. V was cut by 5 bases and J by 2 bases, with 9 bases left in between.